The 32 T cell receptor beta chains reported below all come from one sample, sequenced in a study of blood T cell repertoires in COVID-19. Generated by immunoSEQ multiplex PCR, the TCRdb table keeps only in-frame clones and is missing some. The table lists roughly 260,000 clones, roughly 88% of them singletons. Specimen: PBMCs or T cells enriched from blood (not recorded which). These receptors came from a woman between 50 and 59 years old who had recovered from COVID-19.

The rearrangement joins TRBV2 to TRBJ1-6, with no clear D. Germline CDR1 reads SNHLY; CDR2 reads FYNNEI. There are 14 residues in the CDR3. V was pared by 5 bases and J by 5 bases, with 10 bases between. CDR3: CASSWAVDNSPLHF. The DNA of the CDR3 is TGTGCCAGCAGTTGGGCTGTAGATAATTCACCCCTCCACTTT.

The genes are TRBV11-3 and TRBJ2-1; 7 positions match TRBD2. The CDR3 runs 16 residues. The junction had 9 bases not matched to a gene; V was cut back by 2 bases and J by 5 bases. The germline CDR1 and CDR2 sequences are SGHNT and YENEEA. As DNA, the CDR3 is TGTGCCAGCAGCTTAACGATCAGCGGGGACCACAATGAGCAGTTCTTC. This gives the protein CASSLTISGDHNEQFF.

This chain connects TRBV7-9 to TRBJ1-4; 9 nucleotides align to TRBD1. The ends lost 1 base at V and 0 bases at J; junction bases unmatched: 3. The CDR3 has 17 amino acids. Germline V lookup: CDR1 SEHNR, CDR2 FQNEAQ (reference sequence). The CDR3 nucleotides are TGTGCCAGCAGCTTAGGGACAGGGGCCGCAACTAATGAAAAACTGTTTTTT. Its protein product is CASSLGTGAATNEKLFF.

This clone has a single count. This chain joins TRBV4-1 and TRBJ2-3; D is perhaps TRBD2 (6 bases). Germline V gives CDR1 MGHRA, CDR2 YSYEKL. V was pared by 5 bases and J by 0 bases, with 12 bases between. This CDR3 is built from 15 residues. The DNA for the CDR3 is TGCGCCAGCAGCACCGCGGGACCTAGCACAGATACGCAGTATTTT. It is translated as CASSTAGPSTDTQYF.

This clone was counted only a few times. The chain carries TRBV5-1 and TRBJ2-7; a weak D match, TRBD1 (7 bases). Trimming left V 1 base short and J 2 bases short, with 13 bases between. This CDR3 is 15 amino acids long. CDR1 and CDR2 from the germline V gene are SGHRS and YFSETQ. CDR3 residues: CASSLKDRTTYEQYF. For the CDR3, the DNA is TGCGCCAGCAGCTTGAAGGACAGGACTACCTACGAGCAGTACTTC.

With respect to this clone: The junction differs from germline at one of its ends, possibly a read error. The chain carries TRBV7-7 and TRBJ2-7; 7 bases line up with TRBD2. The germline V gene encodes CDR1 SSHAT and CDR2 FNYEAQ (reference sequence). The CDR3 has 16 residues. The CDR3 sequence is CASSPSAGLNVYEQYF. The CDR3 DNA reads as TGTGCTAGCAGCCCGTCGGCGGGACTAAATGTCTACGAGCAGTACTTC. Full variable domain (missing parts from reference TRBV7-7 and TRBJ2-7): GAGVSQSPRYKVTKRGQDVTLRCDPISSHATLYWYQQALGQGPEFLTYFNYEAQPDKSGLPSDRFSAERPEGSISTLTIQRTEQRDSAMYRCASSPSAGLNVYEQYFGPGTRLTVT.

The chain combines TRBV7-3 with TRBJ2-1, with 12 positions matching TRBD2. CDR3 size: 19 residues. Per the germline V gene, CDR1 is SGHTA and CDR2 is FQGTGA. V dropped 4 bases and J dropped 5; count of bases not matched to a gene: 15. CDR3: CASSSNPPPTSGRNNEQFF. Here the CDR3 DNA reads TGTGCCAGCAGCTCCAACCCCCCCCCAACTAGCGGGAGGAACAATGAGCAGTTCTTC.

This clone is a singleton in its sample. The gene calls are TRBV5-1 and TRBJ2-1; D possibly corresponds to TRBD2 (6 bases). The CDR3 runs to 15 residues. Trimming shortened V by 2 bases and J by 8 bases, and 17 bases separated the two germline ends. Germline V lookup: CDR1 SGHRS, CDR2 YFSETQ. CDR3 sequence (DNA): TGCGCCAGCAGCTTTCTCGGGGGATCGAGCTATGAGCAGTTCTTC. Its translation: CASSFLGGSSYEQFF.

The rearrangement uses TRBV6-5 and TRBJ2-3, with D maybe TRBD1 (5 bases). The CDR3 consists of 13 residues. The germline CDR1 and CDR2 sequences are MNHEY and SVGAGI. Trimming removed 7 bases at V and 4 bases at J, with 12 bases between. This CDR3 reads CASTGQGADTQYF. The CDR3 bases are TGTGCCAGCACGGGTCAGGGCGCAGATACGCAGTATTTT.

The DNA for the CDR3 is TGTGCCAGCAGCGACCAGGGAATCTCCTACGAGCAGTACTTC. It encodes CASSDQGISYEQYF. The genes are TRBV28 and TRBJ2-7, with D possibly TRBD1 on 5 matching bases. Per the germline V gene, CDR1 is MDHEN and CDR2 is SYDVKM. V dropped 6 bases and J dropped 0 bases, with 12 bases sitting between them. This CDR3 contains 14 residues.

This chain links TRBV11-3 with TRBJ2-7; perhaps TRBD1 as D (5 bases). The CDR3 is made up of 14 amino acids. Germline CDR1 and CDR2: SGHNT and YENEEA. V lost 3 bases and J 3 bases, leaving 12 bases between the germline ends. The CDR3 sequence: CASSFATGDYEQYF. For the CDR3, the DNA is TGTGCCAGCAGCTTTGCTACAGGCGACTACGAGCAGTACTTC.

This chain connects TRBV19 to TRBJ2-7; 10 bases are a match to TRBD2. The CDR3 extends over 15 amino acids. Per germline, CDR1 LNHDA and CDR2 SQIVND (reference sequence). J gave up 3 bases and V 3 bases, and 5 bases lay outside the gene matches. CDR3 nucleotides: TGTGCCAGTAGTATTGCACTAGCGGGATTCTACGAGCAGTACTTC. Its translation: CASSIALAGFYEQYF.

The V call is TRBV6-5, the J call TRBJ2-3, with 8 nucleotides matching TRBD2. Germline loops: CDR1 MNHEY, CDR2 SVGAGI. This CDR3 comprises 15 residues. The ends lost 2 bases at V and 6 bases at J; junction bases unmatched: 7. The CDR3: CASSYVGGGSDTQYF. In DNA, the CDR3 is TGTGCCAGCAGTTACGTCGGGGGGGGCTCGGATACGCAGTATTTT.

The CDR3 coding sequence is TGTGCCAGCAGAGGTCCTAGCGGGAGTGTACAGGAGCAGTACTTC. Its protein product is CASRGPSGSVQEQYF. The chain joins TRBV6-5 to TRBJ2-7; 10 bases match TRBD2. Germline CDR1 MNHEY, CDR2 SVGAGI. Losses at the gene ends were 6 bases for V and 7 bases for J; bases not matched to a gene: 12. This CDR3 region has 15 residues.

The chain has TRBV19 and TRBJ1-5, with 9 bases fitting TRBD1. CDR3 length equals 16 residues. Looked up from germline, CDR1 is LNHDA and CDR2 is SQIVND (reference sequence). The V segment lost 4 bases and the J segment 4 bases; nucleotides outside the gene matches: 8. CDR3 in amino acids: CASSTGTGRLNQPQHF. The CDR3 DNA sequence: TGTGCCAGTAGTACAGGGACAGGGAGACTTAATCAGCCCCAGCATTTT.

The chain links TRBV5-4 to TRBJ1-4; a possible D gene is TRBD1 (6 bases). Trimming stripped 3 bases from V and 7 bases from J, with 16 bases between. The CDR3 is made up of 15 amino acids. Germline V gives CDR1 SGHNT, CDR2 YYREEE (reference sequence). The CDR3 DNA sequence: TGTGCCAGCAGCTCAAGCTCAGGGGCGCGTGAAAAACTGTTTTTT. Protein product: CASSSSSGAREKLFF.

This clone was detected only a few times. This rearrangement joins TRBV9 to TRBJ1-3; D is unresolved. The CDR3 length is 15 residues. Trimming cost V 0 bases and J 1 base, with 8 bases left between them. The germline CDR1 and CDR2 sequences are SGDLS and YYNGEE. In DNA form, the CDR3 reads TGTGCCAGCAGCGTAGAGCACAGATCTGGAAACACCATATATTTT. Residues: CASSVEHRSGNTIYF.

This chain uses TRBV28 with TRBJ1-6; TRBD1 might be the D (5 bases). V gave up 1 base and J gave up 14 bases, with 12 bases separating them. The CDR3 totals 13 residues. Per the germline V gene, CDR1 is MDHEN and CDR2 is SYDVKM. CDR3 loop: CASSLSGGITLHF. In DNA, the CDR3 is TGTGCCAGCAGTTTATCGGGGGGAATCACCCTCCACTTT.

This clone has a handful of counts. The rearrangement joins TRBV19 to TRBJ1-2; 7 bases line up with TRBD1. Germline CDR1 LNHDA, CDR2 SQIVND (reference sequence). J was trimmed by 6 bases and V by 2 bases; bases with no gene match: 3. CDR3 length: 13 residues. CDR3 DNA sequence: TGTGCCAGTAGTATACGGACAGGAGATGGCTACACCTTC. This translates into CASSIRTGDGYTF.

This clone was recorded only once. The genes are TRBV5-1 and TRBJ2-7; TRBD1 matches 9 bases. V lost 4 bases, J lost 2 bases, and 10 bases stayed unmatched. Germline CDR1 is SGHRS and CDR2 is YFSETQ. This CDR3 has 16 residues. CDR3 residues: CASSLTATGGTYEQYF. CDR3 nucleotide sequence: TGCGCCAGCAGCCTGACCGCGACAGGGGGTACCTACGAGCAGTACTTC.

The chain links TRBV5-5 to TRBJ2-4, with 8 bases lining up with TRBD1. From germline, CDR1 is SGHKS and CDR2 YYEKEE (reference sequence). J gave up 5 bases and V 0 bases, and 10 bases lay outside the gene matches. The CDR3 is 17 amino acids. CDR3 nucleotide sequence: TGTGCCAGCAGCTTGGCCTTTGGGGGACAGGCACAAAACATTCAGTACTTC. Its translation is CASSLAFGGQAQNIQYF.

The chain couples TRBV29-1 to TRBJ2-5; 8 bases match TRBD1. Trimming at V came to 6 bases and at J to 4 bases, leaving 4 bases not matched to a gene. Per germline, CDR1 SQVTM and CDR2 ANQGSEA. The length of the CDR3 is 12 residues. Here the CDR3 reads CSVRGQVETQYF. The CDR3, as DNA: TGCAGCGTCAGGGGGCAAGTAGAGACCCAGTACTTC.

This chain connects TRBV15 to TRBJ2-1; D not resolved. V lost 3 bases and J 4 bases, leaving 7 bases between the germline ends. The CDR3 has 13 amino acids. Germline values: CDR1 LNHNV, CDR2 YYDKDF (reference sequence). The CDR3 here is CATSSQEYNEQFF. The CDR3 bases are TGTGCCACCAGCAGCCAGGAATACAATGAGCAGTTCTTC.

The J gene is TRBJ2-1, the V gene TRBV29-1; unclear D gene. CDR1 and CDR2 from the germline V gene are SQVTM and ANQGSEA. The CDR3 is 15 amino acids. V lost 8 bases, J lost 4 bases, and 21 bases lay in between. CDR3 region: CSLWVMEHGYNEQFF. CDR3 nucleotide sequence: TGCAGCCTTTGGGTGATGGAGCACGGATACAATGAGCAGTTCTTC.

This chain joins TRBV2 and TRBJ2-3; 11 bases are shared with TRBD2. The length of the CDR3 is 17 residues. The germline gives CDR1 SNHLY, CDR2 FYNNEI. V trimming: 7 bases; J trimming: 3 bases; junction bases outside the gene matches: 12. The CDR3 sequence is CASKPLLAGVRTDTQYF. Written as DNA, the CDR3 is TGTGCCAGCAAACCCCTACTAGCGGGAGTCCGTACAGATACGCAGTATTTT.

The CDR3 DNA reads as TGTGCCATCAGTGAGCCCTTTAGCGGGAGGATCGACAATGAGCAGTTCTTC. It is translated as CAISEPFSGRIDNEQFF. This chain uses TRBV10-3 with TRBJ2-1; 10 nucleotides match TRBD2. After removal of 2 bases from V and 5 bases from J, the junction contained 9 bases not matched to a gene. The CDR3 contains 17 residues. From germline, CDR1 is ENHRY and CDR2 SYGVKD.

The V call is TRBV27, the J call TRBJ2-7, with D unresolved. CDR3 length: 14 residues. Germline V CDR1 and CDR2: MNHEY, SMNVEV (reference sequence). V gave up 3 bases and J gave up 6 bases, with 15 bases separating them. The CDR3 sequence is CASSFNSERGEQYF. The DNA of the CDR3 is TGTGCCAGCAGTTTCAACTCTGAGCGAGGCGAGCAGTACTTC.

This chain connects TRBV4-2 to TRBJ2-1; 7 nucleotides align to TRBD2. The V gene end was trimmed by 0 bases and the J gene end by 2 bases; junction bases not matched to a gene: 7. The CDR3 has 17 residues. The germline V gene encodes CDR1 LGHNA and CDR2 YNFKEQ. CDR3 amino acids: CASSQEGEGGPYNEQFF. In DNA form, the CDR3 reads TGTGCCAGCAGCCAAGAGGGAGAGGGAGGGCCCTACAATGAGCAGTTCTTC.

Details on this clone: A read error may account for a junction end that differs from germline. The V call is TRBV5-1, the J call TRBJ1-2; 9 bases align to TRBD1. Looked up from germline, CDR1 is SGHRS and CDR2 is YFSETQ. The CDR3 is made up of 13 amino acids. CDR3 in amino acids: CASSFWDRDRLYF. Written as DNA, the CDR3 is TGCGCCAGCAGCTTTTGGGACAGGGATCGTCTTTACTTC.

Comments on this clone: Other nucleotide sequences in the sample specify the same CDR3. The chain has TRBV5-1 and TRBJ1-2; TRBD1 is a possible D gene (6 bases). V lost 3 bases to trimming and J lost 7 bases, with 13 bases between them. The germline gives CDR1 SGHRS, CDR2 YFSETQ. The CDR3 sequence is 13 residues long. The CDR3 sequence is CASSSGGGGGYTF. CDR3 nucleotide sequence: TGCGCCAGCAGCTCTGGTGGGGGCGGTGGCTACACCTTC.

The chain combines TRBV6-5 with TRBJ1-2; D gene uncertain. With 7 bases removed from V and 3 bases from J, the gap between germline ends came to 15 bases. The CDR3 runs 14 residues. The germline V gene encodes CDR1 MNHEY and CDR2 SVGAGI. CDR3: CASNPRLSDYGYTF. The DNA for the CDR3 is TGTGCCAGCAATCCTAGGTTATCCGACTATGGCTACACCTTC.

The chain is built from TRBV7-9 and TRBJ1-2; the match to TRBD1 covers 12 bases. CDR1 and CDR2 (germline): SEHNR, FQNEAQ (reference sequence). CDR3 length: 15 residues. V shed 4 bases and J 4 bases; nucleotides not matched to a gene: 4. DNA for the CDR3: TGTGCCAGCAGCTCACCGGGACAGGGGGCCTATGGCTACACCTTC. Amino acids: CASSSPGQGAYGYTF.